What follows are 26 T cell receptor beta chains derived from one specimen sequenced in a study of PD-L1 blockade in urothelial cancer. The time point here: pretreatment peripheral blood. The data were produced by immunoSEQ multiplex PCR, yet TCRdb's version contains in-frame clones alone and is incomplete. The data show tens of thousands of clones, more than 75% seen once. Here the sequenced sample was PBMCs, taken around atezolizumab (anti-PD-L1) treatment. The receptors come from a man in his 60s with urothelial cancer.

The rearrangement links TRBV6-1 to TRBJ1-5; 10 bases line up with TRBD1. CDR3 length: 14 amino acids. V dropped 6 bases and J dropped 7; count of bases not matched to a gene: 6. Germline V lookup: CDR1 MNHNS, CDR2 SASEGT. The CDR3 spells CASSDRGRDQPQHF. CDR3 nucleotides: TGTGCCAGCAGCGACAGGGGGCGAGACCAGCCCCAGCATTTT.

The chain combines TRBV5-8 with TRBJ2-2; possible D gene TRBD1, 6 bases. Germline V gives CDR1 SGHTS, CDR2 YDEGEE. The V gene lost 5 bases and the J gene lost 4 bases, with 9 bases spanning the gap. This CDR3 region has 13 residues. The CDR3 region is CASRPRGTGELFF. CDR3 nucleotides: TGTGCCAGCAGGCCCAGGGGCACCGGGGAGCTGTTTTTT.

The chain combines TRBV4-1 with TRBJ2-1, with D possibly matching TRBD2 (6 bases). Germline CDR1 is MGHRA and CDR2 is YSYEKL. Trimming stripped 4 bases from V and 13 bases from J, with 20 bases between. This CDR3 is built from 14 residues. The CDR3 protein is CASSPERGWEAQFF. The CDR3 DNA is TGCGCCAGCAGCCCGGAAAGGGGATGGGAGGCCCAGTTCTTC.

This sequence joins TRBV6-6 and TRBJ1-3; D gene unclear. This CDR3 spans 14 amino acids. The germline V gene has CDR1 MNHNY and CDR2 SVGAGI (reference sequence). Trimming left V 2 bases short and J 4 bases short, with 9 bases between. Here the CDR3 reads CASSYEVFGNTIYF. CDR3 DNA: TGTGCCAGCAGTTACGAGGTATTCGGAAACACCATATATTTT.

J is TRBJ2-1 and V is TRBV18; TRBD2 matches at 8 bases. The CDR3 covers 15 residues. V lost 3 bases, J lost 4 bases, and 5 bases stayed unmatched. The germline CDR1 and CDR2 sequences are KGHSH and LQKENI. CDR3 residues: CASSPPGLGYNEQFF. CDR3 DNA sequence: TGTGCCAGCTCACCCCCGGGACTAGGGTACAATGAGCAGTTCTTC.

The gene calls are TRBV25-1 and TRBJ2-5; TRBD1 aligns across 8 bases. Losses at the gene ends were 6 bases for V and 2 bases for J; bases not matched to a gene: 5. This CDR3 is 14 amino acids long. Per germline, CDR1 MGHDK and CDR2 SYGVNS. Written as DNA, the CDR3 is TGTGCCAGCAGCAACAGGGGGACTCAAGAGACCCAGTACTTC. Its protein product is CASSNRGTQETQYF.

The chain recombines TRBV7-3 with TRBJ2-5; 13 nucleotides align to TRBD2. Germline assignment: CDR1 SGHTA and CDR2 FQGTGA. The CDR3 consists of 15 residues. V trimming: 5 bases; J trimming: 5 bases; junction bases outside the gene matches: 5. Written as DNA, the CDR3 is TGTGCCAGCAGCCCCACGGGACTAGCGGGGGAGACCCAGTACTTC. Translation: CASSPTGLAGETQYF.

V gene TRBV6-6 combines with J gene TRBJ2-7; 10 nucleotides line up with TRBD1. Germline loops: CDR1 MNHNY, CDR2 SVGAGI (reference sequence). Trimming took 6 bases from V and 0 from J; bases not matched to a gene: 5. The CDR3 loop spans 15 amino acids. This chain's CDR3 is CASRSGTGDSYEQYF. DNA of the CDR3: TGTGCCAGCAGAAGCGGGACAGGGGACTCCTACGAGCAGTACTTC.

This chain joins TRBV30 and TRBJ1-2; D possibly corresponds to TRBD1 (6 bases). The germline V and J ends were trimmed by 0 bases and 4 bases, with 9 bases remaining between them. Germline lookup yields CDR1 GTSNPN and CDR2 SVGIG (reference sequence). The CDR3 runs to 13 residues. The CDR3 DNA sequence: TGTGCCTGGAGTGTACAAGGGGGCTATGGCTACACCTTC. As protein: CAWSVQGGYGYTF.

V gene TRBV13 combines with J gene TRBJ1-6; 7 bases are shared with TRBD1. There are 17 residues in the CDR3. With V trimmed by 1 base and J by 2 bases, 5 bases remained unmatched. Germline V lookup: CDR1 PRHDT, CDR2 FYEKMQ (reference sequence). The CDR3, as DNA: TGTGCCAGCAGCTTAGAACAGGGGATCGCCTATAATTCACCCCTCCACTTT. Amino acid sequence: CASSLEQGIAYNSPLHF.

CDR3 residues: CASSHRVRYEQYF. DNA of the CDR3: TGTGCCAGCAGCCACCGGGTTCGCTACGAGCAGTACTTC. The gene calls are TRBV7-2 and TRBJ2-7; the D is unclear. The germline V gene encodes CDR1 SGHTA and CDR2 FQGNSA. This CDR3 is 13 amino acids long. Trimming pared 5 bases from V and 3 bases from J, leaving 11 bases between.

This CDR3 is CASSHWSRDRDEQYF. CDR3 DNA sequence: TGTGCCAGCAGCCACTGGTCCCGGGACAGGGACGAGCAGTACTTC. The chain has TRBV14 and TRBJ2-7; 9 bases line up with TRBD1. The CDR3 is made up of 15 amino acids. V shed 3 bases, J shed 5 bases, and the junction held 8 bases outside the gene matches. CDR1 SGHDN and CDR2 FVKESK come from the germline V gene.

Many counts were recorded for this clone. V is TRBV4-1 and J is TRBJ2-1; 7 bases match TRBD2. V shed 10 bases and J 5 bases; nucleotides not matched to a gene: 8. The CDR3 contains 13 residues. Per the germline V gene, CDR1 is MGHRA and CDR2 is YSYEKL. This CDR3 reads CATVGGYDNEQFF. Here the CDR3 DNA reads TGCGCCACCGTCGGGGGGTACGACAATGAGCAGTTCTTC.

The genes are TRBV19 and TRBJ2-1; D may be TRBD2 (6 bases). The germline V gene encodes CDR1 LNHDA and CDR2 SQIVND (reference sequence). The V and J ends lost 9 bases and 1 base respectively, with 10 bases between them. The CDR3 runs 13 residues. The CDR3 is CASRDSSYNEQFF. CDR3 coding DNA: TGTGCCAGCCGGGACTCTTCCTACAATGAGCAGTTCTTC.

The chain has TRBV21-1 and TRBJ2-7; TRBD1 reflects the table's D call only, with no check against the DNA. TRBV21-1 corresponds to a pseudogene. This CDR3 contains 17 residues. The CDR3 loop is CASVPESDRLKPYEQYF. CDR3 DNA: TGTGCCAGCGTCCCAGAGTCGGACAGGCTAAAACCCTACGAGCAGTACTTC.

This clone was recorded many times. This chain links TRBV5-6 with TRBJ1-6; 8 bases match TRBD1. The V and J ends lost 3 bases and 3 bases, in that order; junction bases with no gene match: 8. Per the germline V gene, CDR1 is SGHDT and CDR2 is YYEEEE. The CDR3 covers 17 residues. The CDR3 region is CASSSQRTGLYNSPLHF. CDR3 nucleotides: TGTGCCAGCAGCTCCCAACGGACAGGGCTCTATAATTCACCCCTCCACTTT. Variable domain in full (rest from reference TRBV5-6 and TRBJ1-6): DAGVTQSPTHLIKTRGQQVTLRCSPKSGHDTVSWYQQALGQGPQFIFQYYEEEERQRGNFPDRFSGHQFPNYSSELNVNALLLGDSALYLCASSSQRTGLYNSPLHFGNGTRLTVT.

This clone showed up just once. V gene TRBV5-1 combines with J gene TRBJ1-1; 10 nucleotides line up with TRBD1. After removal of 7 bases from V and 7 bases from J, the junction contained 16 bases not matched to a gene. Germline assignment: CDR1 SGHRS and CDR2 YFSETQ. CDR3 length: 16 residues. The CDR3 is CASVFEPGQGYIEAFF. CDR3 nucleotide sequence: TGCGCCAGCGTATTTGAACCGGGACAGGGGTACATTGAAGCTTTCTTT.

The chain recombines TRBV11-2 with TRBJ2-7; tentatively, D is TRBD2 (6 bases). Germline-derived CDR1 and CDR2 are SGHAT and FQNNGV. The germline V and J ends were trimmed by 1 base and 0 bases, with 13 bases remaining between them. This CDR3 comprises 16 residues. The CDR3 here is CASSLVAVLGSYEQYF. DNA of the CDR3: TGTGCCAGCAGCTTAGTAGCGGTGCTCGGCTCCTACGAGCAGTACTTC. Full variable domain (missing parts from reference TRBV11-2 and TRBJ2-7): EAGVAQSPRYKIIEKRQSVAFWCNPISGHATLYWYQQILGQGPKLLIQFQNNGVVDDSQLPKDRFSAERLKGVDSTLKIQPAKLEDSAVYLCASSLVAVLGSYEQYFGPGTRLTVT.

As to this clone: The identical CDR3 is also encoded by other nucleotide sequences in the sample. The rearrangement links TRBV27 to TRBJ1-1; D may be TRBD1 (5 bases). The CDR3 consists of 13 residues. Trimming shortened V by 6 bases and J by 1 base, and 9 bases separated the two germline ends. In germline, CDR1 is MNHEY, CDR2 SMNVEV (reference sequence). This CDR3 is CASSLDRNTEAFF. CDR3 DNA: TGTGCCAGCAGCCTCGACAGGAACACTGAAGCTTTCTTT.

Only one count was recorded for this clone. This chain joins TRBV28 and TRBJ2-5, with a tentative D call TRBD2 (5 bases). The V gene's germline CDR1 is MDHEN and CDR2 SYDVKM. This CDR3 is 15 amino acids long. V was trimmed by 5 bases and J by 0 bases, leaving 13 bases between them. The CDR3 sequence is CASSGTLDYQETQYF. The CDR3 DNA is TGTGCCAGCAGTGGAACATTGGACTACCAAGAGACCCAGTACTTC.

J is TRBJ1-2 and V is TRBV6-5; tentatively, D is TRBD1 (5 bases). Germline values: CDR1 MNHEY, CDR2 SVGAGI. The CDR3 loop spans 12 amino acids. V dropped 5 bases and J dropped 7 bases, with 11 bases sitting between them. CDR3 in DNA: TGTGCCAGCAGTAGGACCGGGGGTGGCTACACCTTC. Translation gives CASSRTGGGYTF.

This chain connects TRBV9 to TRBJ2-7, with a tentative D call TRBD1 (5 bases). This CDR3 has 13 amino acids. V lost 3 bases and J 4 bases, leaving 11 bases between the germline ends. Germline CDR1 and CDR2: SGDLS and YYNGEE. CDR3 nucleotides: TGTGCCAGCAGCGCGGACGGACAATACGAGCAGTACTTC. It is translated as CASSADGQYEQYF.

This chain connects TRBV4-2 to TRBJ1-4; 8 bases map to TRBD1. Trimming took 4 bases from V and 8 from J; bases not matched to a gene: 9. The CDR3 is made up of 15 amino acids. Germline CDR1 and CDR2: LGHNA and YNFKEQ. The CDR3 here is CASSRPGGAGEKLFF. As DNA, the CDR3 is TGTGCCAGCAGCCGCCCAGGGGGCGCGGGAGAAAAACTGTTTTTT.

Note on this clone: Other DNA sequences from this sample encode an identical CDR3 as well. This chain connects TRBV7-2 to TRBJ1-1, with a possible D match to TRBD1 (6 bases). Trimming cost V 5 bases and J 2 bases, with 9 bases left between them. This CDR3 region has 13 residues. Looked up from germline, CDR1 is SGHTA and CDR2 is FQGNSA. This chain's CDR3 is CASSAQGNTEAFF. The DNA of the CDR3 is TGTGCCAGCAGCGCACAGGGCAACACTGAAGCTTTCTTT.

This rearrangement joins TRBV29-1 to TRBJ2-7; 10 bases match TRBD1. The CDR3 is made up of 13 amino acids. Germline V gene data show CDR1 as SQVTM and CDR2 as ANQGSEA. After removal of 7 bases from V and 3 bases from J, the junction contained 6 bases not matched to a gene. The CDR3 DNA is TGCAGCGGGGTTGGACAGGGGGGCTACGAGCAGTACTTC. Encoded protein: CSGVGQGGYEQYF.

The rearrangement joins TRBV7-8 to TRBJ2-2; 8 positions agree with TRBD1. This CDR3 contains 15 residues. The V and J ends lost 4 bases and 6 bases, in that order; junction bases with no gene match: 7. The germline V gene encodes CDR1 SGHVS and CDR2 FQNEAQ. The CDR3, as DNA: TGTGCCAGCAGCTCCCGCCGGGACAGGTCCGGGGAGCTGTTTTTT. Its translation: CASSSRRDRSGELFF.